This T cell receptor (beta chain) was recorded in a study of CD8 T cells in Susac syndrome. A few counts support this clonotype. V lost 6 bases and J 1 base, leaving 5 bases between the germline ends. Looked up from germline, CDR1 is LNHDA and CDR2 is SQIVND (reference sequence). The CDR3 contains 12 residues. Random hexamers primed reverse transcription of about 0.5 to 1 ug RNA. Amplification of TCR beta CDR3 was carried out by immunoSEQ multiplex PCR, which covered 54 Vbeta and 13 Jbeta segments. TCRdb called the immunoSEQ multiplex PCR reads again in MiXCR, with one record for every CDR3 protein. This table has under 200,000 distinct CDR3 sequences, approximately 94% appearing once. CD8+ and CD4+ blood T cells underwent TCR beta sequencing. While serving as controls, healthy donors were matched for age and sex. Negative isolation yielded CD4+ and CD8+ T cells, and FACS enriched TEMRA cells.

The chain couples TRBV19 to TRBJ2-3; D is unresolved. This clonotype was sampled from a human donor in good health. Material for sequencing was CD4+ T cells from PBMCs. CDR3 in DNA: TGTGCCAGTAGCCGGGGCACAGATACGCAGTATTTT. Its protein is CASSRGTDTQYF.